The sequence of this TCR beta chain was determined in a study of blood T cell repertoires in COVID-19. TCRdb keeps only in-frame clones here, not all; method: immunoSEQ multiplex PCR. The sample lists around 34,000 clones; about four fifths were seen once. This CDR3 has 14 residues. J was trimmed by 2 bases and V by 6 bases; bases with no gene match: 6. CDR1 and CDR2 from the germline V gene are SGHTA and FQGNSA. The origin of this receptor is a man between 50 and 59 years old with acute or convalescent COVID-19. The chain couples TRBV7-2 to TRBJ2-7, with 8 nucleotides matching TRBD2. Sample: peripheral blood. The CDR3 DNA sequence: TGTGCCAGCAGACCTCGGGGGGGTACCTACGAGCAGTACTTC. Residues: CASRPRGGTYEQYF.